This T cell receptor (beta chain) stems from a study of blood T cell repertoires in COVID-19. Trimming cost V 4 bases and J 4 bases, with 7 bases left between them. The CDR3 extends over 12 amino acids. Germline CDR1 is SGHNT and CDR2 is YYREEE (reference sequence). The study recruited people aged roughly 18 to 95 years across approximately 24 US areas. Allocation to cohorts depended on clinical history reported by the participants. Exposed study participants had met a COVID-19 case within 2 weeks before entry. This table comes from immunoSEQ multiplex PCR, and its TCRdb copy is limited to in-frame clones, with some not included. Of roughly 200,000 clones listed, around four fifths are singletons.

V usage is TRBV5-4 and J usage is TRBJ2-3; D remains unclear. The sequence was collected from a woman aged 45-65 years who had been exposed to COVID-19. Specimen: PBMCs or T cells enriched from blood (not recorded which). The CDR3 here is CASSPSPDTQYF. CDR3 DNA: TGTGCCAGCAGCCCGAGCCCAGATACGCAGTATTTT.